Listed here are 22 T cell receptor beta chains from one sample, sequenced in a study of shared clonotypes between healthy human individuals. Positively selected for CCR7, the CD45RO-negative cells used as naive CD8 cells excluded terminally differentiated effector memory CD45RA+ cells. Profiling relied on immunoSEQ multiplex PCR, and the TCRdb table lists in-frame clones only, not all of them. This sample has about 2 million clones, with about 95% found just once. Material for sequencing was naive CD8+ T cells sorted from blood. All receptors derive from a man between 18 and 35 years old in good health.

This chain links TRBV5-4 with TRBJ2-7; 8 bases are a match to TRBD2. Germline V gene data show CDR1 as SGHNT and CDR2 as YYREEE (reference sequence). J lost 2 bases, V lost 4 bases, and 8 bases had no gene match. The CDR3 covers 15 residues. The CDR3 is CASSLGLAVAYEQYF. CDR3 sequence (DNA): TGTGCCAGCAGCCTAGGACTAGCCGTCGCCTACGAGCAGTACTTC.

CDR3 protein: CSVEVLGGYTF. The CDR3 DNA reads TGCAGCGTTGAGGTCCTCGGTGGCTACACCTTC. The J gene is TRBJ1-2, the V gene TRBV29-1; D is ambiguous. Germline V CDR1 and CDR2: SQVTM, ANQGSEA. CDR3 length: 11 residues. Trimming cost V 3 bases and J 7 bases, with 9 bases left between them. The full variable domain, in which reference TRBV29-1 and TRBJ1-2 provide the parts outside the CDR3, is SAVISQKPSRDICQRGTSLTIQCQVDSQVTMMFWYRQQPGQSLTLIATANQGSEATYESGFVIDKFPISRPNLTFSTLTVSNMSPEDSSIYLCSVEVLGGYTFGSGTRLTVV.

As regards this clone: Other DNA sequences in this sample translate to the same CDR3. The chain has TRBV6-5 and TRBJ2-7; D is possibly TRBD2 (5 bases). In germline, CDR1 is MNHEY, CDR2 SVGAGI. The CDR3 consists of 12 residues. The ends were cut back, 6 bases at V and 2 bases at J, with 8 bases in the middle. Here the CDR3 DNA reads TGTGCCAGCAGCGCCGGGACCTACGAGCAGTACTTC. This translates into CASSAGTYEQYF.

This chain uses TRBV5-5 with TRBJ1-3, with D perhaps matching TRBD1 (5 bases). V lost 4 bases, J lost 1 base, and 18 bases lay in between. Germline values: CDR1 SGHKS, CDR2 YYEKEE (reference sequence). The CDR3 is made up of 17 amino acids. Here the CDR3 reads CASSPIQQQVSGNTIYF. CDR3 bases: TGTGCCAGCAGCCCAATCCAGCAACAGGTATCTGGAAACACCATATATTTT. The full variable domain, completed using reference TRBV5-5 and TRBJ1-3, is DAGVTQSPTHLIKTRGQQVTLRCSPISGHKSVSWYQQVLGQGPQFIFQYYEKEERGRGNFPDRFSARQFPNYSSELNVNALLLGDSALYLCASSPIQQQVSGNTIYFGEGSWLTVV.

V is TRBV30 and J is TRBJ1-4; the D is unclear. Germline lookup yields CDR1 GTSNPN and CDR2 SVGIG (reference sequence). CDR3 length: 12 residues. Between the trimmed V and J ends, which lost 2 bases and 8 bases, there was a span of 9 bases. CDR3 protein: CAWSLAGEKLFF. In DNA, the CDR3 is TGTGCCTGGAGTTTGGCTGGGGAAAAACTGTTTTTT.

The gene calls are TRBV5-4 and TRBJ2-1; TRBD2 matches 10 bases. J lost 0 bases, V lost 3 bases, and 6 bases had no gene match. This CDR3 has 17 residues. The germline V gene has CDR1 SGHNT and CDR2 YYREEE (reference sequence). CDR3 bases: TGTGCCAGCAGCTCCCCTCTAGCGGGAGACTCCTACAATGAGCAGTTCTTC. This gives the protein CASSSPLAGDSYNEQFF.

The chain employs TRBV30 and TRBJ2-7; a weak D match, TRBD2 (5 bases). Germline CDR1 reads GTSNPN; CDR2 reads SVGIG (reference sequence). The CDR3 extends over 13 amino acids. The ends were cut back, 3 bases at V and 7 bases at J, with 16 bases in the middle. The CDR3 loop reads CAWSLHFRTEQYF. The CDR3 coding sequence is TGTGCCTGGAGCCTCCACTTCAGGACTGAGCAGTACTTC.

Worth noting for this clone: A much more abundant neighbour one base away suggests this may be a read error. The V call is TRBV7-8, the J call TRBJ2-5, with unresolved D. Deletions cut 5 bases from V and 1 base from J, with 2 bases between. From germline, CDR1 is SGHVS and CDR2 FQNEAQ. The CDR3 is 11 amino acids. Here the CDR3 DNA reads TGTGCCAGCAGCGTCCAAGAGACCCAGTACTTC. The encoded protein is CASSVQETQYF.

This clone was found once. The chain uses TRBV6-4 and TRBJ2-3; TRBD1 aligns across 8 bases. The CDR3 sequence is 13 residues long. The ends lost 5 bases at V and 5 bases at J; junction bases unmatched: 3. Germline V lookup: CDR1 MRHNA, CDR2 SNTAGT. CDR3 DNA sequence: TGTGCCAGCAGTCCTACAGGGGGAGATACGCAGTATTTT. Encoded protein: CASSPTGGDTQYF.

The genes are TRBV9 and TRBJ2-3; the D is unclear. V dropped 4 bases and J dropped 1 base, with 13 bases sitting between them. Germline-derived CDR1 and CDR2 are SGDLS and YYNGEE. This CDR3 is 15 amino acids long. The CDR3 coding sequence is TGTGCCAGCAGCCCCCGAGGCATCGGCACAGATACGCAGTATTTT. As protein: CASSPRGIGTDTQYF. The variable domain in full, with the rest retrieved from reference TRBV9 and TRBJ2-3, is DSGVTQTPKHLITATGQRVTLRCSPRSGDLSVYWYQQSLDQGLQFLIQYYNGEERAKGNILERFSAQQFPDLHSELNLSSLELGDSALYFCASSPRGIGTDTQYFGPGTRLTVL.

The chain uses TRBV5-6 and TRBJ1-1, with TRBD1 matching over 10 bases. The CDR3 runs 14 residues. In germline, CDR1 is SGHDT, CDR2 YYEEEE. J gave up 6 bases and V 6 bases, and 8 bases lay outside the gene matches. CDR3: CASTYGTGVPEAFF. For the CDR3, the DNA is TGTGCCAGCACCTACGGGACAGGGGTCCCTGAAGCTTTCTTT.

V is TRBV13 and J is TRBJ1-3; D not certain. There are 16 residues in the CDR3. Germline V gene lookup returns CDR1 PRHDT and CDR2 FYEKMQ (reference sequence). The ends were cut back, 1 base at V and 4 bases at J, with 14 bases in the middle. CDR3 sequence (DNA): TGTGCCAGCAGCTTAGAAGGGCCCCCCGGCGGAAACACCATATATTTT. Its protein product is CASSLEGPPGGNTIYF. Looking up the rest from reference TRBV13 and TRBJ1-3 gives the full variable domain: AAGVIQSPRHLIKEKRETATLKCYPIPRHDTVYWYQQGPGQDPQFLISFYEKMQSDKGSIPDRFSAQQFSDYHSELNMSSLELGDSALYFCASSLEGPPGGNTIYFGEGSWLTVV.

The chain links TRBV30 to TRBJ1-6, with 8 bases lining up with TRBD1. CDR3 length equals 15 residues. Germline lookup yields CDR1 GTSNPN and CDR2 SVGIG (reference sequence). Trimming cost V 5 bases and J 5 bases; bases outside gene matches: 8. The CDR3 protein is CAWSETGADNSPLHF. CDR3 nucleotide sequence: TGTGCCTGGTCCGAGACAGGGGCTGATAATTCACCCCTCCACTTT.

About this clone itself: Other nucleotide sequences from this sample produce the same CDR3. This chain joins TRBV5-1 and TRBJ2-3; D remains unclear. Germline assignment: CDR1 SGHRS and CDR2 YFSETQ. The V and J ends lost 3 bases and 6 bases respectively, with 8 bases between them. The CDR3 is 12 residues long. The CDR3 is CASSSEGDTQYF. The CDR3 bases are TGCGCCAGCAGCTCGGAAGGTGATACGCAGTATTTT.

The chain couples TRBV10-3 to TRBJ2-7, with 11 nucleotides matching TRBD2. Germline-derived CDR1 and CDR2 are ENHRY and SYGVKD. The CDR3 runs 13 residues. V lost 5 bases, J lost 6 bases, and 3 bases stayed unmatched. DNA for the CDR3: TGTGCCATCAGTTCCGGACTAGCGGGCGAGCAGTACTTC. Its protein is CAISSGLAGEQYF.

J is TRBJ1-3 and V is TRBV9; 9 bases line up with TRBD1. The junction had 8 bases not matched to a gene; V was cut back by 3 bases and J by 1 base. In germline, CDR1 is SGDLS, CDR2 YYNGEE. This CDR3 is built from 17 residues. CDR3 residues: CASSAVQGASSGNTIYF. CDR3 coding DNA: TGTGCCAGCAGCGCGGTACAGGGGGCGTCGTCTGGAAACACCATATATTTT.

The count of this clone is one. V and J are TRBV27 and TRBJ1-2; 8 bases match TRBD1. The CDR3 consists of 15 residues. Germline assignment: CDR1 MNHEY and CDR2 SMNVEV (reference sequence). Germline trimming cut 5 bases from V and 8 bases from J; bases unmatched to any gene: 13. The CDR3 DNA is TGTGCCAGCAGTCCGTACGCAGGGGGCTTAGGAGGCTACACCTTC. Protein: CASSPYAGGLGGYTF.

CDR3 in DNA: TGCGCCAGCAGCCAAGTGAGGGAAGCGGATGGCTACACCTTC. It specifies CASSQVREADGYTF. The J gene is TRBJ1-2, the V gene TRBV4-3; D remains ambiguous. This CDR3 is 14 amino acids long. The V end was cut by 1 base, the J end by 6 bases, with 12 bases between. Germline values: CDR1 LGHNA, CDR2 YSLEER.

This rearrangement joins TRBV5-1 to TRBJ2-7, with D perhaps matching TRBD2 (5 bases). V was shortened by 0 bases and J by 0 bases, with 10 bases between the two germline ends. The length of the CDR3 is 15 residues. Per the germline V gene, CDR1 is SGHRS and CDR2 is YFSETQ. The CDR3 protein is CASSLDVRGSYEQYF. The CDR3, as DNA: TGCGCCAGCAGCTTGGATGTTCGGGGCTCCTACGAGCAGTACTTC.

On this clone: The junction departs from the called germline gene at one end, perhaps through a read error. CDR3 region: CASTPPGTNIEAFF. The CDR3 DNA reads as TGTGCCAGCACCCCCCCCGGAACGAACATTGAAGCTTTCTTT. The chain carries TRBV7-9 and TRBJ1-1, with D unclear. The germline gives CDR1 SEHNR, CDR2 FQNEAQ (reference sequence). The CDR3 spans 14 residues.

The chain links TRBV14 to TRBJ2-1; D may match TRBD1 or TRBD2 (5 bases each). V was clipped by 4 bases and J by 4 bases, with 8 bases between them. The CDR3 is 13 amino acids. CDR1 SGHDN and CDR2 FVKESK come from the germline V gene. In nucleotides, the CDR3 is TGTGCCAGCAGCCCGGGACCGTACAATGAGCAGTTCTTC. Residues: CASSPGPYNEQFF.

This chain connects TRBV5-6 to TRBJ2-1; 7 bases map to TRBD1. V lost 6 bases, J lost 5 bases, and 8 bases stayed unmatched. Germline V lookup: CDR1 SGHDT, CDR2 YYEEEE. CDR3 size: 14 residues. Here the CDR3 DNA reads TGTGCCAGCACCCTGGCCGGGACAGACAATGAGCAGTTCTTC. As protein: CASTLAGTDNEQFF.